This TCR beta chain was sequenced in a study of T-cell memory formation after mild COVID-19. Study-wide context: Largely donor-specific sequence clusters came from two donors.

Study-wide results and limits: Contracting clones from day 15 to 85 showed balanced CD4/CD8; later expanders favored CD4+. Largely, contracting CD4+ clones fell within CM and EM, and contracting CD8+ clones within EMRA.

From germline, CDR1 is SGHTA and CDR2 FQGNSA. The CDR3 runs to 14 residues. Germline trimming cut 6 bases from V and 8 bases from J; bases unmatched to any gene: 8. As for this clonotype: What it recognizes is unknown.

5'RACE with constant-segment primers built TCRalpha and TCRbeta cDNA libraries with UMIs. Via MiXCR, TCRdb re-called the 5' RACE reads, giving one row per CDR3 protein. The data contain hundreds of thousands of distinct CDR3 sequences, under 25% of them singletons. The receptor was isolated from an adult woman who had mild COVID-19 (a few samples of this study predate the infection). Cell type and time point are not known. The sequenced sample consisted of PBMCs or a T cell subset sorted from them (not recorded which). This chain joins TRBV7-2 and TRBJ2-2, with 8 bases that match TRBD2. The CDR3 sequence is CASSRSGIPGELFF. The CDR3 coding sequence is TGTGCCAGCAGTCGTAGCGGGATCCCTGGGGAGCTGTTTTTT. Full variable domain (outside the CDR3, taken from reference TRBV7-2 and TRBJ2-2): GAGVSQSPSNKVTEKGKDVELRCDPISGHTALYWYRQSLGQGLEFLIYFQGNSAPDKSGLPSDRFSAERTGGSVSTLTIQRTQQEDSAVYLCASSRSGIPGELFFGEGSRLTVL.